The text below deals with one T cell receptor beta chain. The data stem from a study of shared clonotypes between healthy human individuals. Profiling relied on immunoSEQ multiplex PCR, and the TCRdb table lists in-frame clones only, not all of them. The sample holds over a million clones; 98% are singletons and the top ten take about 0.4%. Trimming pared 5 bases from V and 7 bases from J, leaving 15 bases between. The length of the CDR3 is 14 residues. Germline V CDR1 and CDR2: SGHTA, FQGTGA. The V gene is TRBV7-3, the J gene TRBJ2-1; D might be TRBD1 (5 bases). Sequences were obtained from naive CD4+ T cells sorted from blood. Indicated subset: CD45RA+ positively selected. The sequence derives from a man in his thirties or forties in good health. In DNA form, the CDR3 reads TGTGCCAGCAGCCCTAGGGGTCGTAGGAATGAGCAGTTCTTC. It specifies CASSPRGRRNEQFF.